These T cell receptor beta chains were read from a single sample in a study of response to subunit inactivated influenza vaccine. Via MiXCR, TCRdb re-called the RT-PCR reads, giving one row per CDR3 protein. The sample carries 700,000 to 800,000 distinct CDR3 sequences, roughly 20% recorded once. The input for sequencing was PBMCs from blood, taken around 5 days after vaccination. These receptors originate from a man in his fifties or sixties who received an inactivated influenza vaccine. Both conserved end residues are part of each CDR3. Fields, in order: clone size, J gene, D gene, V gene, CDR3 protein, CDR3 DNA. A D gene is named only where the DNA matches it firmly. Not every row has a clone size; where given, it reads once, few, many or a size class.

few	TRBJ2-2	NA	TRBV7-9	CASSHTRGINTGELFF	TGTGCCAGCAGCCATACCAGGGGAATTAACACCGGGGAGCTGTTTTTT
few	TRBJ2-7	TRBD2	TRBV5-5	CASSLIGGAKYEQYF	TGTGCCAGCAGCCTCATCGGGGGGGCGAAGTACGAGCAGTACTTC
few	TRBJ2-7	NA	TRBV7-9	CASSLMAGSHEQYF	TGTGCCAGCAGCTTAATGGCAGGATCCCACGAGCAGTACTTC
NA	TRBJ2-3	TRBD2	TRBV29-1	CSVELAGPTDTQYF	TGCAGCGTTGAGCTAGCGGGGCCCACAGATACGCAGTATTTT
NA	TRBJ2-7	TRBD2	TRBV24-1	CATSLAGGVEQYF	TGTGCCACCAGTCTAGCGGGAGGTGTCGAGCAGTACTTC
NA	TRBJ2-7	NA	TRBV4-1	CASTPEGRLGSYEQYF	TGCGCCAGCACTCCGGAGGGGCGGTTAGGATCCTACGAGCAGTACTTC
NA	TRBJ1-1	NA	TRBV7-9	CASTTRGDTEAFF	TGTGCCAGCACCACACGGGGGGACACTGAAGCTTTCTTT
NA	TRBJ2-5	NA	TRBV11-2	CASSWGFDPLGQETQYF	TGTGCCAGCAGCTGGGGATTCGACCCCTTGGGTCAAGAGACCCAGTACTTC
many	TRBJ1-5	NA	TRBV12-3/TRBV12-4	CASSFGSPKDQPQHF	TGTGCCAGCAGTTTTGGGTCGCCGAAGGATCAGCCCCAGCATTTT
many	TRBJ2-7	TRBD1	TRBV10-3	CAIRKSTGSTDEQYF	TGTGCCATCAGGAAATCGACAGGGTCTACGGACGAGCAGTACTTC
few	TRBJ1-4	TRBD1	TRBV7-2	CASSKPGGNEKLFF	TGTGCCAGCAGCAAACCAGGGGGCAATGAAAAACTGTTTTTT
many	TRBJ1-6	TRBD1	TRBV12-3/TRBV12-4	CASSRGQGNSPLHF	TGTGCCAGCAGTCGGGGACAGGGGAATTCACCCCTCCACTTT
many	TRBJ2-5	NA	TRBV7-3	CASSFGLFQETQYF	TGTGCCAGCAGCTTCGGACTATTCCAAGAGACCCAGTACTTC
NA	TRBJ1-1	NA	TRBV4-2	CASSRLGGSDTEAFF	TGTGCCAGCAGCCGGTTAGGGGGGAGCGACACTGAAGCTTTCTTT
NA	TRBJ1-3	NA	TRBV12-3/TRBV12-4	CASSRGGRSSGNTIYF	TGTGCCAGCAGTCGCGGGGGTCGGAGCTCTGGAAACACCATATATTTT
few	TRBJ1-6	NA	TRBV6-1	CASRTLQDSPLHF	TGTGCCAGCAGGACCCTTCAGGACTCACCCCTCCACTTT
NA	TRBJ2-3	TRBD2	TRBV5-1	CASSLEGTSGSYTQYF	TGCGCCAGCAGCCTGGAAGGGACTAGCGGGAGTTATACGCAGTATTTT
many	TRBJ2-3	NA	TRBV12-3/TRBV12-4	CASSLGTDTQYF	TGTGCCAGCAGCTTGGGCACAGATACGCAGTATTTT
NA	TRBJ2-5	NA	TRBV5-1	CASSLGHGTGTQYF	TGCGCCAGCAGCTTGGGACACGGCACCGGGACCCAGTACTTC
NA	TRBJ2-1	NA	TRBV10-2	CASRPDLRAGGQFF	TGCGCCAGCAGACCCGATTTAAGGGCAGGCGGACAGTTCTTC
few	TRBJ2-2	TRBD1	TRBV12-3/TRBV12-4	CASSSGTGAVSTGELFF	TGTGCCAGCAGTTCCGGGACAGGGGCGGTGAGCACCGGGGAGCTGTTTTTT
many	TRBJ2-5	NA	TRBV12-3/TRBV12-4	CASSPLNYQETQYF	TGTGCCAGCAGTCCACTTAACTACCAAGAGACCCAGTACTTC
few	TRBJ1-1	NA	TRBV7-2	CASSLVTGMGPEAFF	TGTGCCAGCAGCTTAGTTACAGGGATGGGGCCTGAAGCTTTCTTT
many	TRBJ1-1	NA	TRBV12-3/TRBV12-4	CASSSQVNTEAFF	TGCGCCAGCAGCTCGCAGGTGAACACTGAAGCTTTCTTT
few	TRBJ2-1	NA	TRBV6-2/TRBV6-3	CAAQGSSYNEQFF	TGTGCCGCGCAGGGGAGCTCCTACAATGAGCAGTTCTTC
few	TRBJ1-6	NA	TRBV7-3	CASSRGLVNSPLHF	TGTGCCAGCAGCCGAGGACTGGTTAATTCACCCCTCCACTTT
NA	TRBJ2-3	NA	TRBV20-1	CSARVGSTSLTDTQYF	TGCAGTGCTAGAGTGGGCAGCACCTCCTTGACAGATACGCAGTATTTT
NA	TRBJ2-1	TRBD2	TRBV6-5	CASSYSILGRSYNEQFF	TGTGCCAGCAGTTACTCGATTCTCGGGAGGTCCTACAATGAGCAGTTCTTC
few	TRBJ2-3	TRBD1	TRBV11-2	CASSYSDRVVTDTQYF	TGTGCCAGCAGCTATAGCGACAGGGTCGTCACAGATACGCAGTATTTT